This T cell receptor beta chain was documented in a study of cytotoxic CD8 clonotypes in ibrutinib-treated CLL (dated by TCRdb to about 2021). For the study in its entirety: The cohort was composed of 11 relapsed/refractory and approximately 16 treatment-naive patients; IGHV unmutated status was identified in some 17 patients. Responses were partial in about 25 patients and complete in 2; after median roughly 69 months follow-up, around 15 stayed in remission and about twelve progressed. Response samples were obtained after a median of around eleven months of treatment, with a range of about 6 to 36 months. Samples averaged about 260,000 productive templates and just under 95,000 productive rearrangements. Longitudinal samples were obtainable from about 30% of the roughly 86 participants in the trial. Cryopreserved peripheral blood mononuclear cells were collected at three points: before therapy, at response, and at either sustained remission or disease progression. Overall results and qualifications from the work: Clonality increased at ibrutinib response, stayed stable in sustained remission, and fell back toward baseline at progression. Public clonotypes were found to be uncommon and were observed to contract or remain stable during treatment; the increase in clonality was shown to reflect expansion of private clonotypes at ibrutinib response. Sustained-remission and progressing patients did not have matched sampling times, and lymph node repertoires were not examined. Baseline clonality was found to be higher than that of age-matched healthy donors and was strongly correlated with circulating CD8+ T-cell counts.

There are 14 amino acids in the CDR3, from cysteine to phenylalanine inclusive. Left in the record is the CDR3 DNA by itself, 42 bases read in frame from the first base. Trimming takes 2 bases off V and 6 bases off J; junction bases not matched to a gene: 4. The germline V gene (reference sequence) sets CDR1 to SGHNT and CDR2 to YYREEE. Roughly 2.2 micrograms of genomic DNA were extracted from cryopreserved PBMCs for TCR beta library preparation. High-throughput TCR beta sequencing was performed on longitudinal blood samples from CLL patients receiving ibrutinib monotherapy. The patients took part in an open-label, single-center phase 2 trial of ibrutinib monotherapy. The goal of deep resolution MiSeq sequencing was a depth between 1 in 1 million and 1 in 200,000 T cells, and coverage averaged 10x per clonotype. The immunoSEQ hsTCRB Kit was used to generate the TCR beta libraries. Turning to the authors' computational methods: The data were analyzed with ImmunoSEQ Analyzer and ImmunoSEQ Data Assistant, and V, D and J gene assignments followed IMGT definitions. Clonality was computed as one minus normalized Shannon entropy of productive rearrangement frequencies, ranging from 0 to 1. Public clonotype analysis was restricted to overrepresented clonotypes comprising at least 0.05% of each patient's repertoire. More than ten age-matched healthy donor repertoires from immuneACCESS were used as controls for clonality. TCRdb provides this immuneACCESS table in a form limited to in-frame rearrangements. Some clones are lacking; in checked studies, under half of them reflect an unresolved V gene, and why the rest are absent is not known. Clonal size and the V and J genes are those of that table, whereas D and trimming came from the DNA. Counted in this sample were around 310,000 clones; roughly 80% of them appeared once. 6.5% to 8.5% of the sample comes from the top ten.

This clone has a handful of counts. The specificity of this receptor is unknown. No clone much larger than this one lies a single base away; base qualities are absent. Source: PBMCs, taken before ibrutinib treatment. This sequence originates from a human donor with chronic lymphocytic leukemia. The chain couples TRBV5-4 to TRBJ1-2; 10 middle bases align to TRBD1. The DNA sequence is as follows: TGTGCCAGCAGCTTCGACAGGGGGCAGAATGGCTACACCTTC. Its protein product is CASSFDRGQNGYTF.